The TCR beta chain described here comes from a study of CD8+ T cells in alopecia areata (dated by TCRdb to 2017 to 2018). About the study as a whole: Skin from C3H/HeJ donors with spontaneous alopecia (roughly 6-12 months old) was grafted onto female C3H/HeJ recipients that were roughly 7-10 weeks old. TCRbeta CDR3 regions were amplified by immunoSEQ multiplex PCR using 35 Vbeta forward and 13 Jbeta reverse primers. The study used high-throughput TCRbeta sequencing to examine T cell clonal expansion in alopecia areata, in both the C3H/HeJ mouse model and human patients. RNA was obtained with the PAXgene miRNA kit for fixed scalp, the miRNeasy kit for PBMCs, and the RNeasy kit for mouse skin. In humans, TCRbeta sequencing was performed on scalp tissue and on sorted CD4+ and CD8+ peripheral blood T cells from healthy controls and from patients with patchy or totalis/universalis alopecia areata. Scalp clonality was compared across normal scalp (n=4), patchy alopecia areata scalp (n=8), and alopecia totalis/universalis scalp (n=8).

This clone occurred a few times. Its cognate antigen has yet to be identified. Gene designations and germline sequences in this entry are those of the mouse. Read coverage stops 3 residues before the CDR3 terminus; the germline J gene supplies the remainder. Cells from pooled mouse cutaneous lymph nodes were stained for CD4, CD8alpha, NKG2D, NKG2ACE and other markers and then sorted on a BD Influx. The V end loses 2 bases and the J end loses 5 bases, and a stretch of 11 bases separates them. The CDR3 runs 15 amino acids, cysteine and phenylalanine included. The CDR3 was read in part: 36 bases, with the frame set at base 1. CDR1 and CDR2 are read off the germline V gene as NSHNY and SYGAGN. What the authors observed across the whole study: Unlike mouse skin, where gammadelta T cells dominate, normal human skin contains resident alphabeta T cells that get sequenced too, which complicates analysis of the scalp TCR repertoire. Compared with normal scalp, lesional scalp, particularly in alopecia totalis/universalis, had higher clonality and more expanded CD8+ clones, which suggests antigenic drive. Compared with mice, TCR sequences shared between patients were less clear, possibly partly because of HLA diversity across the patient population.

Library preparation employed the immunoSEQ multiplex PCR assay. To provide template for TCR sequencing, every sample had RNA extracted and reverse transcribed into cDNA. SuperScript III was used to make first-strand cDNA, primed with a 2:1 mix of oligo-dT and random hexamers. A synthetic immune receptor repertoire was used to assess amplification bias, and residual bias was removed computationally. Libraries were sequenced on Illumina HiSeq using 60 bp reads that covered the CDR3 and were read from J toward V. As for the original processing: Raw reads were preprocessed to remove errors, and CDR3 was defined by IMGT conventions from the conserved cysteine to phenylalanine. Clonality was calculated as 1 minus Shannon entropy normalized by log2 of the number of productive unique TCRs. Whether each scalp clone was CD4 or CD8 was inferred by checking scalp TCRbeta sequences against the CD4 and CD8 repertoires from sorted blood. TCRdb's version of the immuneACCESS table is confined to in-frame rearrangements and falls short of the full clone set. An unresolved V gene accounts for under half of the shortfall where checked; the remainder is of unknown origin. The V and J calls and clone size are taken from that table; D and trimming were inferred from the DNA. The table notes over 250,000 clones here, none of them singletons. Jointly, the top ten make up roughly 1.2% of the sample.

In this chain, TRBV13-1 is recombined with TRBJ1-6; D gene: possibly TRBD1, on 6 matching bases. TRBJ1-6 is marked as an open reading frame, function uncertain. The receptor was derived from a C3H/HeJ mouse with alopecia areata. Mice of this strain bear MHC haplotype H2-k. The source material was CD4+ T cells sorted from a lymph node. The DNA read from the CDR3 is TGTGCCAGCAGTGAGCAGGGGAAAAATAATTCGCCC. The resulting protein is CASSEQGKNNSP. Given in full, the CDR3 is CASSEQGKNNSPLYF.